This T cell receptor beta chain was retrieved from a study of CD8+ T cells in alopecia areata. In this sample, this clone turned up a few times. Antigen unknown. V was clipped by 3 bases and J by 3 bases, with 9 bases between them. The V gene's germline CDR1 is SNHLY and CDR2 FYNNEI. This CDR3 has 13 amino acids. Indicated treatment: oral pan-JAK inhibitor, 5-10 mg twice daily. Reverse transcription of extracted RNA yielded cDNA, which provided the sequencing template. The assay was immunoSEQ multiplex PCR, and TCRdb's table has in-frame clones only and misses some. The repertoire holds roughly 120,000 clones, with 50% to 75% as singletons. Findings and limits, study-wide: There were many expanded lesional clones persisting in scalp and blood during tofacitinib. Lesional scalp displayed greater clonality than normal scalp, most notably in alopecia totalis/universalis.

Sequenced material: CD8+ T cells sorted from blood, taken at week 24, from a patient treated with tofacitinib. The clonotype was recovered from a human donor with alopecia areata. The V call is TRBV2, the J call TRBJ2-7; perhaps TRBD1 as D (5 bases). The CDR3 DNA reads TGTGCCAGCAGTGACAACGACAGCTACGAGCAGTACTTC. It specifies CASSDNDSYEQYF. Looking up the rest from reference TRBV2 and TRBJ2-7 gives the full variable domain: EPEVTQTPSHQVTQMGQEVILRCVPISNHLYFYWYRQILGQKVEFLVSFYNNEISEKSEIFDDQFSVERPDGSNFTLKIRSTKLEDSAMYFCASSDNDSYEQYFGPGTRLTVT.